Below, 17 T cell receptor beta chains from the same sample are listed, as sequenced in a study of blood T cell repertoires in COVID-19. TCRdb's copy holds only in-frame clones and misses some; the assay was immunoSEQ multiplex PCR. The table lists hundreds of thousands of clones, approximately 84% of them singletons. Sequencing used peripheral blood. The receptors stem from a woman aged 25 to 39 who had recovered from COVID-19.

The V call is TRBV20-1, the J call TRBJ2-3; 9 bases are a match to TRBD2. The CDR3 totals 15 residues. Germline loops: CDR1 DFQATT, CDR2 SNEGSKA (reference sequence). The V and J ends lost 3 bases and 4 bases, in that order; junction bases with no gene match: 8. CDR3 nucleotide sequence: TGCAGTGCTAGTGAGGCTAGCGGGAAATCAGATACGCAGTATTTT. Translation: CSASEASGKSDTQYF.

The chain joins TRBV7-9 to TRBJ1-4, with 8 bases identical to TRBD1. Germline trimming cut 4 bases from V and 7 bases from J; bases unmatched to any gene: 8. Per germline, CDR1 SEHNR and CDR2 FQNEAQ (reference sequence). The CDR3 runs 15 residues. The CDR3 reads CASSYGQGGGEKLFF. CDR3 nucleotides: TGTGCCAGCAGCTATGGACAGGGAGGTGGTGAAAAACTGTTTTTT.

The CDR3 protein is CAWSVGAHGYTF. In nucleotides, the CDR3 is TGTGCCTGGAGTGTGGGGGCCCATGGCTACACCTTC. This chain uses TRBV30 with TRBJ1-2; D may be TRBD1 (6 bases). CDR3 length: 12 amino acids. Germline V gives CDR1 GTSNPN, CDR2 SVGIG (reference sequence). Trimming left V 0 bases short and J 6 bases short, with 8 bases between. The variable domain in full, with the rest retrieved from reference TRBV30 and TRBJ1-2, is SQTIHQWPATLVQPVGSPLSLECTVEGTSNPNLYWYRQAAGRGLQLLFYSVGIGQISSEVPQNLSASRPQDRQFILSSKKLLLSDSGFYLCAWSVGAHGYTFGSGTRLTVV.

The CDR3: CASSQGGRQETQYF. The CDR3 coding sequence is TGTGCCAGCAGCCAAGGAGGTAGACAAGAGACCCAGTACTTC. The chain employs TRBV3-1 (or the pseudogene TRBV3-2) and TRBJ2-5, with D uncertain. The CDR3 covers 14 residues. Trimming left V 1 base short and J 2 bases short, with 8 bases between. Per the germline V gene, CDR1 is LGHDT and CDR2 is YNNKEL (reference sequence).

CDR3 sequence reads: CASSPGTGEGTNYGYTF. CDR3 nucleotides: TGTGCCAGCAGCCCCGGGACAGGGGAGGGGACTAACTATGGCTACACCTTC. V and J are TRBV5-8 and TRBJ1-2; 10 nucleotides agree with TRBD1. The CDR3 consists of 17 residues. Germline V CDR1 and CDR2: SGHTS, YDEGEE. V gave up 4 bases and J gave up 0 bases; unmatched junction bases: 9.

This chain connects TRBV4-3 to TRBJ2-1, with TRBD2 matching 7 bases. This CDR3 comprises 16 residues. V gave up 2 bases and J gave up 4 bases; unmatched junction bases: 8. Germline CDR1 and CDR2: LGHNA and YSLEER. The CDR3 DNA sequence: TGCGCCAGCAGCCAATTTTTAGCGGGTACTTACAATGAGCAGTTCTTC. Translated: CASSQFLAGTYNEQFF.

The chain couples TRBV7-2 to TRBJ2-3; 8 nucleotides agree with TRBD2. The CDR3 has 19 amino acids. J gave up 1 base and V 5 bases, and 17 bases lay outside the gene matches. Germline CDR1 and CDR2: SGHTA and FQGNSA. The CDR3 region is CASSPAGGAGSRGTDTQYF. In DNA, the CDR3 is TGTGCCAGCAGCCCGGCGGGGGGAGCGGGCAGTCGGGGCACAGATACGCAGTATTTT. Complete variable domain (other parts from reference TRBV7-2 and TRBJ2-3): GAGVSQSPSNKVTEKGKDVELRCDPISGHTALYWYRQSLGQGLEFLIYFQGNSAPDKSGLPSDRFSAERTGGSVSTLTIQRTQQEDSAVYLCASSPAGGAGSRGTDTQYFGPGTRLTVL.

This clone was recorded once. The junction differs from germline at one of its ends, possibly a read error. The V call is TRBV7-7, the J call TRBJ2-7, with 7 bases that match TRBD1. This CDR3 is 15 amino acids long. The germline V gene has CDR1 SSHAT and CDR2 FNYEAQ (reference sequence). CDR3 bases: TGTGCTAGCAGCCCGCACCCACAGGGGTCCTACGAGCAGTACTTC. Translation gives CASSPHPQGSYEQYF.

The chain uses TRBV28 and TRBJ2-7; D might be TRBD2 (5 bases). CDR3 size: 17 residues. Per the germline V gene, CDR1 is MDHEN and CDR2 is SYDVKM. V lost 3 bases and J lost 2, with 20 bases in between. This CDR3 is CASSFKRSFKGAYEQYF. The CDR3 nucleotides read TGTGCCAGCAGTTTTAAGCGGAGTTTTAAGGGAGCCTACGAGCAGTACTTC.

This clone was observed once. The CDR3 nucleotides read TGTGCCAGTAGTATAAGAGTCGAGAACAGGGGAGCTTTCTTT. It translates to CASSIRVENRGAFF. V is TRBV19 and J is TRBJ1-1, with 7 bases lining up with TRBD1. CDR3 length: 14 amino acids. With 2 bases clipped from V and 10 bases from J, the junction kept 10 bases outside the gene matches. Germline V gene lookup returns CDR1 LNHDA and CDR2 SQIVND (reference sequence).

This clone was observed a few times. This sequence joins TRBV10-1 and TRBJ2-7; maybe TRBD2 (6 bases). Germline V gene data show CDR1 as WNHNN and CDR2 as SYGVQD (reference sequence). V dropped 9 bases and J dropped 0 bases, with 18 bases sitting between them. This CDR3 is 15 amino acids long. The CDR3, as DNA: TGCGCCAGGGGGGGATATGACTCGAGCTCCTACGAGCAGTACTTC. It encodes CARGGYDSSSYEQYF.

The gene calls are TRBV30 and TRBJ1-1; D ambiguous. Trimming took off 2 bases at V and 6 bases at J, with 7 bases between the two ends. This CDR3 region has 11 residues. Germline loops: CDR1 GTSNPN, CDR2 SVGIG (reference sequence). The CDR3 coding sequence is TGTGCCTGGAGTCTGGCCTCTGAAGCTTTCTTT. Translated: CAWSLASEAFF.

The chain recombines TRBV19 with TRBJ1-2; tentatively, D is TRBD1 (6 bases). V lost 3 bases and J lost 3, with 8 bases in between. Germline values: CDR1 LNHDA, CDR2 SQIVND (reference sequence). This CDR3 is 13 amino acids long. Written as DNA, the CDR3 is TGTGCCAGTAGTATGACAGGTTACTATGGCTACACCTTC. Translated: CASSMTGYYGYTF.

The rearrangement links TRBV12-3 or TRBV12-4 to TRBJ1-3, with TRBD1 identical over 7 bases. There are 12 residues in the CDR3. The junction had 10 bases not matched to a gene; V was cut back by 4 bases and J by 16 bases. The CDR3 loop reads CASSSAGGSMYF. The CDR3 DNA reads TGTGCCAGCAGTTCCGCAGGGGGGAGTATGTATTTT.

The CDR3 loop reads CASSLSERNYGYTF. DNA of the CDR3: TGTGCCAGCAGCTTATCTGAACGGAACTATGGCTACACCTTC. The chain uses TRBV7-9 and TRBJ1-2; D gene ambiguous. V was pared by 2 bases and J by 2 bases, with 9 bases between. Germline loops: CDR1 SEHNR, CDR2 FQNEAQ (reference sequence). This CDR3 is 14 amino acids long.

J is TRBJ2-1 and V is TRBV29-1; D is uncertain. The CDR3 loop spans 14 amino acids. V was cut by 4 bases and J by 0 bases, with 10 bases left in between. The germline CDR1 and CDR2 sequences are SQVTM and ANQGSEA. CDR3 coding DNA: TGCAGCGTTGTTTTTGGTAGCTCCTACAATGAGCAGTTCTTC. It specifies CSVVFGSSYNEQFF.

The rearrangement uses TRBV15 and TRBJ2-7; 7 bases line up with TRBD1. Germline-derived CDR1 and CDR2 are LNHNV and YYDKDF (reference sequence). V lost 3 bases to trimming and J lost 0 bases; unmatched junction nucleotides: 5. CDR3 length: 15 residues. The CDR3 reads CATSSSRQGSYEQYF. CDR3 bases: TGTGCCACCAGCAGTTCGCGACAGGGCTCCTACGAGCAGTACTTC.